This T cell receptor beta chain comes out of a study of blood T cell repertoires in COVID-19. Study-wide context: The United States, Italy and Spain supplied acute and convalescent COVID-19 samples. T cells, B-cell-depleted T cells, or PBMCs provided the cDNA or gDNA that served as material.

In the authors' methods: Amplified reference gene primers provided the basis for estimating nucleated cell counts. Clones were read by immunoSEQ multiplex PCR, and TCRdb kept only the in-frame ones, dropping some. Clone size and V and J calls were adopted from that table, with D and trimming inferred from the DNA. The repertoire holds roughly 170,000 clones, with about 80% as singletons. The material sequenced was peripheral blood. The sequence was collected from a woman in her seventies with acute or convalescent COVID-19.

DNA of the CDR3: TGTGCCAGCAGCTTAGCCGGGGGTCGGCAGTACGAGCAGTACTTC. Translating it yields CASSLAGGRQYEQYF. The chain combines TRBV7-2 with TRBJ2-7, with D perhaps TRBD2 (6 bases). V was clipped by 0 bases and J by 4 bases, with 13 bases between them. There are 15 residues in the CDR3. Germline-derived CDR1 and CDR2 are SGHTA and FQGNSA.